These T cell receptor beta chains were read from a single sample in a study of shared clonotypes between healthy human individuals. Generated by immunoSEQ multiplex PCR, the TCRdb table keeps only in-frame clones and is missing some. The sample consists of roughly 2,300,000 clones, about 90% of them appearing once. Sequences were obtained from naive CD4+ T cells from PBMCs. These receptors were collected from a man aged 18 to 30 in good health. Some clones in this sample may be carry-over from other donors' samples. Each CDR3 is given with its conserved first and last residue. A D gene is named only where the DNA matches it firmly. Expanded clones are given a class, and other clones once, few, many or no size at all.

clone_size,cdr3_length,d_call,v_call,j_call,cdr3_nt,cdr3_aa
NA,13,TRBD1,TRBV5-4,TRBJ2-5,TGTGCCAGCAGCTGGACAGGGGAAGAGACCCAGTACTTC,CASSWTGEETQYF
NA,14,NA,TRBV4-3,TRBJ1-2,TGCGCCAGCAGCCAAGAGCCGGGTAACTATGGCTACACCTTC,CASSQEPGNYGYTF
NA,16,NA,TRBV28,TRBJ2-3,TGTGCCAGCAGGGTTGGGGGCGCTAGGCTCGCAGATACGCAGTATTTT,CASRVGGARLADTQYF
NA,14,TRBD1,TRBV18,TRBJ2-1,TGTGCCAGCTCACCTCAGGGGGCAGTCAATGAGCAGTTCTTC,CASSPQGAVNEQFF
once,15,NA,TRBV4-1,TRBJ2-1,TGCGCCAGCAGCCAAGAGCGGGACCTCTACAATGAGCAGTTCTTC,CASSQERDLYNEQFF
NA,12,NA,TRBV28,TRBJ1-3,TGTGCCAGCAGTTCCATTGGAAACACCATATATTTT,CASSSIGNTIYF
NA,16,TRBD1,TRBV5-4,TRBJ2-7,TGTGCCAGCAGCAAACTTGACAGGGAAGCTCCCTACGAGCAGTACTTC,CASSKLDREAPYEQYF
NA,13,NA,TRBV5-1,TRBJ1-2,TGCGCCAGCAGCCTTAATAGTAACTATGGCTACACCTTC,CASSLNSNYGYTF
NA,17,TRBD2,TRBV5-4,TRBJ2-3,TGTGCCAGCAGCCCGGCGAGCGGGAGGGCCCAAACAGATACGCAGTATTTT,CASSPASGRAQTDTQYF
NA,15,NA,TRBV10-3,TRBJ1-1,TGTGCCATCAGTGAGTCGAGGCAGACTAGCAGTGAAGCTTTCTTT,CAISESRQTSSEAFF
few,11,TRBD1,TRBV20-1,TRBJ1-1,TGCAGTGCTAGAGTCGACAGGGAGGCTTTCTTT,CSARVDREAFF
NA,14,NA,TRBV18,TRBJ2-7,TGTGCCAGCTCACCTAGGGACACCTCCTACGAGCAGTACTTC,CASSPRDTSYEQYF
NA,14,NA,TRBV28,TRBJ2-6,TGTGCCAGCAGGAGAGGATCTGGGGCCAACGTCCTGACTTTC,CASRRGSGANVLTF
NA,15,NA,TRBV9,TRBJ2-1,TGTGCCAGCAGCGTGAGCACTCTCTCCTACAATGAGCAGTTCTTC,CASSVSTLSYNEQFF
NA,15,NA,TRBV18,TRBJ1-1,TGTGCCAGCTCACCCCCGGGGGGGGTCGGCACTGAAGCTTTCTTT,CASSPPGGVGTEAFF
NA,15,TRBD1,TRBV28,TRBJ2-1,TGTGCCAGCAGTTCCGGACTCATAGGGGGCACGGAGCAGTTCTTC,CASSSGLIGGTEQFF
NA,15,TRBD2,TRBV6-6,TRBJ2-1,TGTGCCAGCAGCGAACCGGGACTAGCGGACAATGAGCAGTTCTTC,CASSEPGLADNEQFF
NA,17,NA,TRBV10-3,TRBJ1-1,TGTGCCATCAGTGAGTCGTTTATGGTTGCACCGAACACTGAAGCTTTCTTT,CAISESFMVAPNTEAFF
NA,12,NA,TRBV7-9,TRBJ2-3,TGTGCCAGCAGCTTATTAGTAGATACGCAGTATTTT,CASSLLVDTQYF
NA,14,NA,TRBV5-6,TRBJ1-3,TGTGCCAGCAGCTTGGCCAGGGGAAGAAACACCATATATTTT,CASSLARGRNTIYF
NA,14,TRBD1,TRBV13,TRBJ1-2,TGTGCCAGCAGCGGCAGGGGGCCCCTCTTTGGCTACACCTTC,CASSGRGPLFGYTF
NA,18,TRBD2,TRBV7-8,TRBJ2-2,TGTGCCAGCAGCCCGTACGCTACTAGCGGGGGGAACACCGGGGAGCTGTTTTTT,CASSPYATSGGNTGELFF
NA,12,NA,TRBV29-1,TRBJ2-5,TGCAGCGTTACTCAGGGGCAAGAGACCCAGTACTTC,CSVTQGQETQYF
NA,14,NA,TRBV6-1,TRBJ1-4,TGTGCCAGCAGTGCCTTCACACGAGGGGAAAAACTGTTTTTT,CASSAFTRGEKLFF
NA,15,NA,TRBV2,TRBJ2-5,TGTGCCAGCAGTGAGGACAGAGCACAGCAAGAGACCCAGTACTTC,CASSEDRAQQETQYF
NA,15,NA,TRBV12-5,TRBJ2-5,TGTGCTAGTTCTCTGGGGGGCAGGGTAACAGAGACCCAGTACTTC,CASSLGGRVTETQYF
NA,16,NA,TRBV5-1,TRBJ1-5,TGCGCCAGCAGCCCCGCCCCAGTGGGGAATGCTCAGCCCCAGCATTTT,CASSPAPVGNAQPQHF
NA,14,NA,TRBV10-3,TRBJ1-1,TGTGCCATCAGGCCAGGGGCAATGAACACTGAAGCTTTCTTT,CAIRPGAMNTEAFF
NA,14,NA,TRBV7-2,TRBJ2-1,TGTGCCAGCAGCTTAGCTCTTGCGCGGGATGAGCAGTTCTTC,CASSLALARDEQFF
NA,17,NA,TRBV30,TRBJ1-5,TGTGCCTGGAGGGGTACGACAGGCAGGGTCCCCAATCAGCCCCAGCATTTT,CAWRGTTGRVPNQPQHF
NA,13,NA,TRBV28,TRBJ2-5,TGTGCCAGCAGTTTACCGCCTATGAGGCCCCAGTACTTC,CASSLPPMRPQYF
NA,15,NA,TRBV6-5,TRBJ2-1,TGTGCCAGCAGTCCCCTCGCGGACTCCTACAATGAGCAGTTCTTC,CASSPLADSYNEQFF
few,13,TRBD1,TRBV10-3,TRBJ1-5,TGTGCCATCGCCGACAGGGTAGATCAGCCCCAGCATTTT,CAIADRVDQPQHF
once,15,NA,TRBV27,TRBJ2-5,TGTGCCAGCAGTTTTGTAACTATGCGCCAAGAGACCCAGTACTTC,CASSFVTMRQETQYF
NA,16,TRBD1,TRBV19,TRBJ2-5,TGTGCCAGTAGTCCGGGGAGGACAGGGAGAGAAGAGACCCAGTACTTC,CASSPGRTGREETQYF
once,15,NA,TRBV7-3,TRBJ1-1,TGTGCCAGCAGCTTAACTCTGCGGGAGAACACTGAAGCTTTCTTT,CASSLTLRENTEAFF
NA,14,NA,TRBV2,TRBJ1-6,TGTGCCAGCAGTGAAGCGCGGAGGGATTCACCCCTCCACTTT,CASSEARRDSPLHF
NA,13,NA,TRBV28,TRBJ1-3,TGTGCCAGCAGTTTGGTGCGCGGAAACACCATATATTTT,CASSLVRGNTIYF
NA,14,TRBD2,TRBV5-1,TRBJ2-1,TGCGCCAGCAGCTTGGGTGGGAGGGCCCTTGAGCAGTTCTTC,CASSLGGRALEQFF
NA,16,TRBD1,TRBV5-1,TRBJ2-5,TGCGCCAGCAGCCGGCTCCAGGGGGAGTCCGGGGAGACCCAGTACTTC,CASSRLQGESGETQYF
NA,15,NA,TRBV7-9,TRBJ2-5,TGTGCCAGCAGGGCATGGGGGGCTGTCGTGGAGACCCAGTACTTC,CASRAWGAVVETQYF
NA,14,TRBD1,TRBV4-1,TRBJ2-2,TGCGCCAGCAGCCGGGGACAGAGAGACGGGGAGCTGTTTTTT,CASSRGQRDGELFF
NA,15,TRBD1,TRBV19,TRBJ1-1,TGTGCCAGTAGTATAGGTGGCAGGGGGGTGACTGAAGCTTTCTTT,CASSIGGRGVTEAFF
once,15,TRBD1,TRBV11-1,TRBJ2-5,TGTGCCAGCAGCTTCGGGACAGGGGTGGAAGAGACCCAGTACTTC,CASSFGTGVEETQYF
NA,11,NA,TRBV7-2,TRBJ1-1,TGTGCCAGCAGCTTACGGACTGAAGCTTTCTTT,CASSLRTEAFF
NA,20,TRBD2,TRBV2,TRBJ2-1,TGTGCCAGCAGCGAAAGCCGATCTCGACTAGCGGGAGACCTCCGGAATGAGCAGTTCTTC,CASSESRSRLAGDLRNEQFF
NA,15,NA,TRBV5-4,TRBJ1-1,TGTGCCAGCAGCTCTGGGGGGGTTTCGAACACTGAAGCTTTCTTT,CASSSGGVSNTEAFF
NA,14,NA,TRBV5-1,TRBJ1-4,TGCGCCAGCAGCTTGAGGCAGCCGTCTGAAAAACTGTTTTTT,CASSLRQPSEKLFF
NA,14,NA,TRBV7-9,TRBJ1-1,TGTGCCAGCAGCCTAACCCTCCCGGGAACTGAAGCTTTCTTT,CASSLTLPGTEAFF
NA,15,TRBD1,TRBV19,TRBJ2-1,TGTGCCAGTAGCCCACAGGGGTACTTCGCCAATGAGCAGTTCTTC,CASSPQGYFANEQFF
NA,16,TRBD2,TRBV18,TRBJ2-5,TGTGCCAGCTCACCACCGAGCGGACTAGCGGGGGAGACCCAGTACTTC,CASSPPSGLAGETQYF
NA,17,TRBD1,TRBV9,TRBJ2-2,TGTGCCAGCAGCGTTCGTCCCGGGACAGGGTTTGGCGGGGAGCTGTTTTTT,CASSVRPGTGFGGELFF
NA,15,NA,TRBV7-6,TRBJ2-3,TGTGCCAGCAGCTTAGCGGGAGGTGGTGTAGATACGCAGTATTTT,CASSLAGGGVDTQYF
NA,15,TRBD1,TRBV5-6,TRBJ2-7,TGTGCCAGCAGCTTTGAATACGGACAGGACTACGAGCAGTACTTC,CASSFEYGQDYEQYF
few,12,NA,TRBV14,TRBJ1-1,TGTGCCAGCAGCCAAGATCTGGGGGAAGCTTTCTTT,CASSQDLGEAFF
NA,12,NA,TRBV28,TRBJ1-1,TGTGCCAGCAGCGAATCCGGGACAGAAGCTTTCTTT,CASSESGTEAFF
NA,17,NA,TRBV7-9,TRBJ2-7,TGTGCCAGCAGCGGAGTGAAACAGGGAATTAAAACCTACGAGCAGTACTTC,CASSGVKQGIKTYEQYF
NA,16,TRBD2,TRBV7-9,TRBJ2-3,TGTGCCAGCAGCACCCCCAGCGGGAGGGCCAGAGATACGCAGTATTTT,CASSTPSGRARDTQYF